The entry below describes one T cell receptor beta chain. What it recognizes is unknown. The data stem from a study of cytomegalovirus exposure and HLA in healthy donors. Study background: In an earlier analysis, almost 120 million unique TCR beta sequences were found from about 190 million T cells.

Broader study findings: Analysis was carried out at a later point, and it linked a missense DCLRE1C variant to TCR beta V- and J-gene trimming. Presence/absence analyses supposed approximately even sequencing depth among donors. Information on immune exposure was restricted to one variable (CMV serostatus).

The PCR used 60 Vbeta and 13 Jbeta primers. Clones were read by immunoSEQ multiplex PCR, and TCRdb kept only the in-frame ones, dropping some. The profile shows about 190,000 clones, around 87% of them singletons. The sequence was obtained from a boy between 2 and 10 years old in good health and CMV-seronegative. The sample consisted of PBMCs.

The CDR3 region is CASSAFGRGSDRNTIYF. As DNA, the CDR3 is TGTGCCAGCAGTGCGTTCGGGAGGGGATCTGATCGAAACACCATATATTTT. The chain couples TRBV6-1 to TRBJ1-3, with D perhaps matching TRBD1 (5 bases). Germline CDR1 reads MNHNS; CDR2 reads SASEGT. This CDR3 is 17 amino acids long. Trimming stripped 4 bases from V and 5 bases from J, with 21 bases between.